This section outlines one T cell receptor (beta chain) sequence together with its context. The antigen is undetermined. No infections or other immune events were documented during collection. This sample is drawn from a study of identifying expanded T cells in peripheral blood. Study results and caveats: Clone count variance between roughly 2-week samples rose with total template count.

The method was immunoSEQ multiplex PCR; TCRdb's version includes in-frame clones alone and lacks a portion of them. The data contain about 89,000 clones, roughly 86% of them singletons. V gave up 0 bases and J gave up 0 bases; unmatched junction bases: 11. The CDR3 is 20 amino acids. Per the germline V gene, CDR1 is MGHRA and CDR2 is YSYEKL. The clonotype originates from a person between 18 and 75 years old in good health. Sequencing input: blood. V gene TRBV4-1 combines with J gene TRBJ2-2; 9 bases agree with TRBD1. The CDR3 is CASSQEQGTGFFANTGELFF. DNA of the CDR3: TGCGCCAGCAGCCAAGAACAGGGGACAGGGTTTTTCGCGAACACCGGGGAGCTGTTTTTT.